This passage covers 7 T cell receptor beta chains from one sample sequenced in a study of CD8 T cells in ankylosing spondylitis. TCRdb fed the 5' RACE reads into MiXCR, producing one record per CDR3 protein. The sample includes about 31,000 distinct CDR3 sequences, about 7.2% of them seen just once. The sequenced material came from blood, either unsorted or a sorted T cell fraction (not recorded which). The receptors were sampled from a male donor with ankylosing spondylitis or in good health (not recorded which).

In its sample, this clonotype was seen many times. This rearrangement joins TRBV20-1 to TRBJ2-1; 9 bases are a match to TRBD2. The germline V gene encodes CDR1 DFQATT and CDR2 SNEGSKA (reference sequence). The CDR3 sequence is 14 residues long. The junction had 6 bases not matched to a gene; V was cut back by 1 base and J by 8 bases. The CDR3 DNA sequence: TGCAGTGCTAGAGGGGATAGCGGGAGCCATGAGCAGTTCTTC. Residues: CSARGDSGSHEQFF.

This clonotype appeared many times. The J gene is TRBJ1-2, the V gene TRBV27, with TRBD1 as a possible D gene (6 bases). CDR3 length: 15 residues. V lost 5 bases and J lost 4, with 17 bases in between. The V gene's germline CDR1 is MNHEY and CDR2 SMNVEV (reference sequence). The CDR3, as DNA: TGTGCCAGCAGTCAAGGCCTGACAGGACGCTATGGCTACACCTTC. Its translation is CASSQGLTGRYGYTF.

This clonotype has ten or more counts. The chain is built from TRBV3-1 and TRBJ1-6; D gene uncertain. Germline values: CDR1 LGHDT, CDR2 YNNKEL (reference sequence). The CDR3 consists of 12 residues. Between the trimmed V and J ends, which lost 8 bases and 5 bases, there was a span of 7 bases. The CDR3 region is CASRTDNSPLHF. Here the CDR3 DNA reads TGTGCCAGCCGGACGGATAATTCACCCCTCCACTTT.

The table lists this clonotype with many counts. This sequence joins TRBV14 and TRBJ2-5, with D perhaps TRBD1 (5 bases). The germline V and J ends were trimmed by 4 bases and 2 bases, with 8 bases remaining between them. Germline CDR1 is SGHDN and CDR2 is FVKESK. CDR3 length equals 13 residues. CDR3 sequence: CASSLQGQETQYF. The CDR3 DNA is TGTGCCAGCAGCCTTCAGGGTCAAGAGACCCAGTACTTC.

In this sample, this clonotype turned up many times. The chain joins TRBV4-2 to TRBJ2-4; TRBD2 matches at 10 bases. Germline lookup yields CDR1 LGHNA and CDR2 YNFKEQ. V lost 1 base to trimming and J lost 7 bases; unmatched junction nucleotides: 4. The CDR3 consists of 15 residues. This chain's CDR3 is CASSQVETSGNIQYF. In DNA, the CDR3 is TGTGCCAGCAGCCAAGTCGAGACTAGCGGGAACATTCAGTACTTC.

This clonotype has ten or more counts. The chain couples TRBV20-1 to TRBJ2-5; D unclear. In germline, CDR1 is DFQATT, CDR2 SNEGSKA (reference sequence). Trimming took off 5 bases at V and 1 base at J, with 20 bases between the two ends. The CDR3 covers 16 residues. CDR3 DNA sequence: TGCAGTGCTCCGGAATTACTTGGGGTCCTCCAAGAGACCCAGTACTTC. Translation: CSAPELLGVLQETQYF.

This chain joins TRBV25-1 and TRBJ2-7; D perhaps matches TRBD1 (5 bases). The CDR3 covers 15 residues. V was shortened by 9 bases and J by 1 base, with 19 bases between the two germline ends. Germline V gene lookup returns CDR1 MGHDK and CDR2 SYGVNS. CDR3 residues: CASPFLRGRSYEQYF. The CDR3 DNA is TGTGCCAGTCCCTTCCTAAGGGGCAGGTCCTACGAGCAGTACTTC.